The next 2 T cell receptor beta chains were all read from a single sample in a study of T-cell reconstitution after alpha-beta-depleted transplantation in children. Using unique molecular identifiers, the investigators prepared the TCRbeta library. Each CDR3 protein is one row after TCRdb ran MiXCR on the PCR reads. The sample holds around 450,000 distinct CDR3 sequences, 15% to 20% seen once. The material was PBMCs, mostly from graft donor cells, obtained 360 days after TCRalphabeta/CD19-depleted stem cell transplant. The receptors derive from a boy under two years old who had a stem cell transplant for Wiskott-Aldrich syndrome, so the T cells may come from the graft donor.

This clonotype was seen only a few times. The CDR3 DNA reads as TGTGCCAGCAGTGGCCCAGGGGGCCTTAAGACCCAGTACTTC. This gives the protein CASSGPGGLKTQYF. The rearrangement uses TRBV25-1 and TRBJ2-5; 8 bases align to TRBD1. This CDR3 is built from 14 residues. Trimming removed 4 bases from V and 6 bases from J; junction bases left unmatched: 7. Germline lookup yields CDR1 MGHDK and CDR2 SYGVNS.

J is TRBJ1-2 and V is TRBV2; TRBD1 is a possible D gene (5 bases). Per germline, CDR1 SNHLY and CDR2 FYNNEI. The V and J ends lost 6 bases and 4 bases respectively, with 12 bases between them. CDR3 size: 13 residues. CDR3 protein: CASRADRRYGYTF. CDR3 nucleotides: TGTGCCAGCAGGGCAGACAGACGCTATGGCTACACCTTC.